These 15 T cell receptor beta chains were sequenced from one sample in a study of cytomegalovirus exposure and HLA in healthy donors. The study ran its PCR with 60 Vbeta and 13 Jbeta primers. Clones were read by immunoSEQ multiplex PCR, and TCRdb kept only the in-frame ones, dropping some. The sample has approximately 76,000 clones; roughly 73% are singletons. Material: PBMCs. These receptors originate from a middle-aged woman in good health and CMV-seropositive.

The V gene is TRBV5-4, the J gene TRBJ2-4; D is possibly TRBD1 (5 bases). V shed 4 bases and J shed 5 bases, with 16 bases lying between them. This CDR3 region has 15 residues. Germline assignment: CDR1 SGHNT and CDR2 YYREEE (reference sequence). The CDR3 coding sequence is TGTGCCAGCAGCGACGAACAGGCGAACGAAAACATTCAGTACTTC. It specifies CASSDEQANENIQYF. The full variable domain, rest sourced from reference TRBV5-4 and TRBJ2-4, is ETGVTQSPTHLIKTRGQQVTLRCSSQSGHNTVSWYQQALGQGPQFIFQYYREEENGRGNFPPRFSGLQFPNYSSELNVNALELDDSALYLCASSDEQANENIQYFGAGTRLSVL.

The CDR3 reads CASSPVGPDQNEQFF. CDR3 in DNA: TGTGCCAGCAGCCCCGTGGGGCCTGACCAGAATGAGCAGTTCTTC. The chain combines TRBV7-2 with TRBJ2-1, with a possible D match to TRBD1 (5 bases). The germline CDR1 and CDR2 sequences are SGHTA and FQGNSA. The CDR3 is 15 residues long. V lost 5 bases, J lost 7 bases, and 18 bases lay in between. Combining the CDR3 with reference TRBV7-2 and TRBJ2-1 gives the whole variable domain GAGVSQSPSNKVTEKGKDVELRCDPISGHTALYWYRQSLGQGLEFLIYFQGNSAPDKSGLPSDRFSAERTGGSVSTLTIQRTQQEDSAVYLCASSPVGPDQNEQFFGPGTRLTVL.

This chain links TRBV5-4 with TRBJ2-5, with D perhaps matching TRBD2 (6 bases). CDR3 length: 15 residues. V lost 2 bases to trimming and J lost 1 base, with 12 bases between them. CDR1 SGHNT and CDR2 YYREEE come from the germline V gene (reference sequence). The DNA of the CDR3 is TGTGCCAGCAGCTTAGGAGGGTCCGGCCAAGAGACCCAGTACTTC. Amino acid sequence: CASSLGGSGQETQYF.

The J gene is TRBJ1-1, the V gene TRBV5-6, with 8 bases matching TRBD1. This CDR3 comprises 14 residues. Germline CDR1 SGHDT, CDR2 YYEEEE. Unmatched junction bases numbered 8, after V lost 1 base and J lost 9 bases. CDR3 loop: CASSLTQTGGKAFF. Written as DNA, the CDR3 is TGTGCCAGCAGCTTGACTCAAACAGGGGGTAAAGCTTTCTTT.

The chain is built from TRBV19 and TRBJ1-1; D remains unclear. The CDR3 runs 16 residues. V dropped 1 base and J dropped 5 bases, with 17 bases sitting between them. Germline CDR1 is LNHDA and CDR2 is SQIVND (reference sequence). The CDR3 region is CASSIVGLSGRTEAFF. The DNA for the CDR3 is TGTGCCAGTAGTATAGTCGGTCTCTCGGGAAGGACTGAAGCTTTCTTT.

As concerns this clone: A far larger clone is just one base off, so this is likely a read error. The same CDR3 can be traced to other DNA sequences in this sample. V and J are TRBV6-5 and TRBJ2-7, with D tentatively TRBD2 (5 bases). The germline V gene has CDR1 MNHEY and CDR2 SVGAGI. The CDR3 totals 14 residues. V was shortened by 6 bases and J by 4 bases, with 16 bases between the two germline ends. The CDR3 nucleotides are TGTGCCAGCAGCCAGCGAGGGTTTTTGTACGAGCAGTACTTC. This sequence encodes CASSQRGFLYEQYF.

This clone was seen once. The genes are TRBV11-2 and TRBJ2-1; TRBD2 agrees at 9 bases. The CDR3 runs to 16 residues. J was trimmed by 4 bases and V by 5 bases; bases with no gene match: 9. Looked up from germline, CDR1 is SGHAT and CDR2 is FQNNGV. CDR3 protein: CASSDSRTSDYNEQFF. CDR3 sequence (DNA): TGTGCCAGCAGCGACTCACGGACTAGCGATTACAATGAGCAGTTCTTC. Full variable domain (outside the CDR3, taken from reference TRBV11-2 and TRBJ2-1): EAGVAQSPRYKIIEKRQSVAFWCNPISGHATLYWYQQILGQGPKLLIQFQNNGVVDDSQLPKDRFSAERLKGVDSTLKIQPAKLEDSAVYLCASSDSRTSDYNEQFFGPGTRLTVL.

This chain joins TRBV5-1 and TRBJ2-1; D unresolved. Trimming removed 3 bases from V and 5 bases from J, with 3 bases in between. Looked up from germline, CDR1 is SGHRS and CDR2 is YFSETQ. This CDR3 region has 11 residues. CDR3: CASSYNNEQFF. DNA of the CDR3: TGCGCCAGCAGCTACAACAATGAGCAGTTCTTC.

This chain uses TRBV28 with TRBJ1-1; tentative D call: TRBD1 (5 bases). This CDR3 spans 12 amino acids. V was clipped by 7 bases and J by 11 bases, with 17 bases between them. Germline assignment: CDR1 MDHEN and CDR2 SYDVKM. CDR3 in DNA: TGTGCCAGCAATCGGCAGGGAGGTGAGGCTTTCTTT. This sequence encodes CASNRQGGEAFF.

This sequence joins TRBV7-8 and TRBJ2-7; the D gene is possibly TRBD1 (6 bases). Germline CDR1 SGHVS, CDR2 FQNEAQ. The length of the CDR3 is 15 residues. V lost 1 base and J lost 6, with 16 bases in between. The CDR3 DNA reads TGTGCCAGCAGCTTAGTCACCGGGACACCGGCCGAGCAGTACTTC. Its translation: CASSLVTGTPAEQYF.

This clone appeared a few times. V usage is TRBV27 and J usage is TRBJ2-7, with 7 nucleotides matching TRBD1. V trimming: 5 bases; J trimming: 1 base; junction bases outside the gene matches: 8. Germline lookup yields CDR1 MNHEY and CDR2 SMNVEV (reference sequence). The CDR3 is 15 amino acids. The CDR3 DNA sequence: TGTGCCAGCAGTCCGCGCGGACAGGTATCCTACGAGCAGTACTTC. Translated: CASSPRGQVSYEQYF.

The CDR3 DNA is TGCGCCAGCAGCACCGGGACTCCAGGTCTTTCCTACAATGAGCAGTTCTTC. This codes for CASSTGTPGLSYNEQFF. J is TRBJ2-1 and V is TRBV5-1; D possibly corresponds to TRBD2 (6 bases). Germline V lookup: CDR1 SGHRS, CDR2 YFSETQ. The CDR3 has 17 residues. V lost 4 bases and J lost 1, with 18 bases in between.

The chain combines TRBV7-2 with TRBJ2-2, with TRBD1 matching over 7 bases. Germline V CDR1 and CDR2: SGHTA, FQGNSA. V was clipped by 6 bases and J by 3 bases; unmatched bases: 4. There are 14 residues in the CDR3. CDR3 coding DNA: TGTGCCAGCAGTTCCGACAGGGACACCGGGGAGCTGTTTTTT. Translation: CASSSDRDTGELFF.

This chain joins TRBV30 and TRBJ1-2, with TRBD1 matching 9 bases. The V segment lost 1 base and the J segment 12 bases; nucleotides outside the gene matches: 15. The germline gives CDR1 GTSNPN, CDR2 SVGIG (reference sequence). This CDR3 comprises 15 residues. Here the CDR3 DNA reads TGTGCCTGGAGTGCCCGACCCGGGACAGGGTGGAGGAACACCTTC. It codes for CAWSARPGTGWRNTF.

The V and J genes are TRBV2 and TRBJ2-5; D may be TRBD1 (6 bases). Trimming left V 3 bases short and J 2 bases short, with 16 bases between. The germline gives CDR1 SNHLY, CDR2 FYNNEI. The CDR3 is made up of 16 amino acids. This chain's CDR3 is CASSDWAGVEQETQYF. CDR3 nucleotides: TGTGCCAGCAGTGATTGGGCAGGGGTGGAACAAGAGACCCAGTACTTC.